The present T cell receptor beta chain was sequenced within a study of T cells in Graves' hyperthyroidism and ophthalmopathy. This clonotype was detected many times. Regions amplified from RNA transcripts were the TCR beta CDR3 regions. The HTBI primer set served for first-round RT-PCR of the TCR CDR3. TCRdb re-analysed the multiplex PCR reads in MiXCR, keeping a single row per CDR3 protein. The profile shows around 190,000 distinct CDR3 sequences, around a sixth of them singletons. The CDR3 length is 15 residues. V was pared by 0 bases and J by 2 bases, with 10 bases between. Germline V gives CDR1 SGHRS, CDR2 YFSETQ.

The receptor's source is a woman in her fifties or sixties with Graves' hyperthyroidism. The rearrangement uses TRBV5-1 and TRBJ2-3, with D unclear. The sequencing input was blood. CDR3 loop: CASSLEVPLTDTQYF. The CDR3 nucleotides are TGCGCCAGCAGCTTGGAGGTGCCCCTCACAGATACGCAGTATTTT.